What follows are 26 T cell receptor beta chains derived from one specimen sequenced in a study of blood T cell repertoires in COVID-19 (dated by TCRdb to about 2020). Library preparation employed the immunoSEQ multiplex PCR assay. The table comes from immuneACCESS by way of TCRdb, which keeps in-frame sequences with V and J called. Part of the clones is missing from these tables; in studies checked, under half for an unresolved V gene and the rest for unknown reasons. The sample table lists approximately 75,000 clones, 80% to 90% of them with a count of one. In total, the top ten clones hold less than 0.65% of the sample. Input material: peripheral blood. These receptors were taken from a man in his 60s with acute or convalescent COVID-19.

The V and J genes are TRBV5-1 and TRBJ1-3; 8 bases are a match to TRBD1. CDR1 SGHRS and CDR2 YFSETQ come from the germline V gene. V dropped 3 bases and J dropped 3; count of bases not matched to a gene: 5. The CDR3 covers 15 residues. In DNA, the CDR3 is TGCGCCAGCAGCTCCCAGGGGGCTAGTGGAAACACCATATATTTT. This translates into CASSSQGASGNTIYF.

The V and J genes are TRBV6-5 and TRBJ1-6, with 8 positions matching TRBD1. V dropped 7 bases and J dropped 5; count of bases not matched to a gene: 7. This CDR3 spans 15 amino acids. CDR1 is MNHEY and CDR2 is SVGAGI in the germline V gene. CDR3 in amino acids: CASKQGAGNNSPLHF. In DNA, the CDR3 is TGTGCCAGCAAGCAGGGGGCGGGAAATAATTCACCCCTCCACTTT.

The genes are TRBV2 and TRBJ2-7; possibly TRBD2 for D (6 bases). Germline V lookup: CDR1 SNHLY, CDR2 FYNNEI. V lost 8 bases, J lost 0 bases, and 14 bases lay in between. The CDR3 length is 14 residues. CDR3 in amino acids: CASWTGLGSYEQYF. CDR3 nucleotides: TGTGCCAGCTGGACGGGACTGGGCTCCTACGAGCAGTACTTC.

V usage is TRBV25-1 and J usage is TRBJ2-7; D perhaps matches TRBD1 (6 bases). The length of the CDR3 is 13 residues. V dropped 6 bases and J dropped 6 bases, with 15 bases sitting between them. CDR1 and CDR2 from the germline V gene are MGHDK and SYGVNS. The CDR3 here is CASRTSGDTEQYF. The CDR3 bases are TGTGCCAGCAGGACTTCAGGGGATACCGAGCAGTACTTC.

A single count supports this clone. This sequence joins TRBV14 and TRBJ1-6, with a tentative D call TRBD1 (5 bases). Between the trimmed V and J ends, which lost 2 bases and 10 bases, there was a span of 18 bases. This CDR3 has 16 amino acids. CDR1 SGHDN and CDR2 FVKESK come from the germline V gene. The CDR3 DNA reads as TGTGCCAGCAGCCAATACGCGGGGCAGGGCGAATCACCCCTCCACTTT. Translated: CASSQYAGQGESPLHF.

The CDR3 DNA is TGTGCCAGCAGCTTAGGAGCGGGAGTCTCCTACAATGAGCAGTTCTTC. This translates into CASSLGAGVSYNEQFF. The chain carries TRBV7-8 and TRBJ2-1; TRBD2 agrees at 8 bases. J was trimmed by 0 bases and V by 1 base; bases with no gene match: 2. This CDR3 spans 16 amino acids. Per germline, CDR1 SGHVS and CDR2 FQNEAQ.

The rearrangement links TRBV28 to TRBJ1-2; the D gene is possibly TRBD1 (5 bases). The CDR3 covers 16 residues. CDR1 and CDR2 from the germline V gene are MDHEN and SYDVKM. V lost 6 bases and J 3 bases, leaving 20 bases between the germline ends. The CDR3 loop reads CASRPNRERGDYGYTF. The CDR3 DNA reads as TGTGCCAGCAGGCCAAACCGGGAGAGAGGGGACTATGGCTACACCTTC.

This chain links TRBV29-1 with TRBJ1-2; 7 nucleotides match TRBD1. With 4 bases clipped from V and 3 bases from J, the junction kept 8 bases outside the gene matches. CDR1 is SQVTM, CDR2 ANQGSEA, per germline. This CDR3 is 14 amino acids long. CDR3 coding DNA: TGCAGCGTTGTGACAGGGCAAGGGGACTATGGCTACACCTTC. This sequence encodes CSVVTGQGDYGYTF.

The J gene is TRBJ1-2, the V gene TRBV19; D not certain. This CDR3 is 11 amino acids long. Germline V lookup: CDR1 LNHDA, CDR2 SQIVND (reference sequence). Trimming removed 3 bases from V and 8 bases from J, with 7 bases in between. CDR3 sequence (DNA): TGTGCCAGTAGTATCACAGAAGGCTACACCTTC. Its protein is CASSITEGYTF.

The chain uses TRBV27 and TRBJ2-7; 8 nucleotides match TRBD1. V lost 5 bases and J lost 5; bases outside the gene matches: 11. The germline CDR1 and CDR2 sequences are MNHEY and SMNVEV (reference sequence). The CDR3 contains 15 residues. CDR3: CASSIGQGVLDEQYF. The CDR3 DNA reads as TGTGCCAGCAGTATCGGACAGGGAGTTTTGGACGAGCAGTACTTC.

Comments on this clone: Different DNA sequences within this sample yield the same CDR3. This chain connects TRBV6-1 to TRBJ1-2, with 7 bases aligning to TRBD1. In germline, CDR1 is MNHNS, CDR2 SASEGT. The CDR3 has 14 residues. The trim removed 2 bases at V and 3 bases at J, leaving 3 bases unmatched. The CDR3 nucleotides are TGTGCCAGCAGTGAAAGACAGGGAGACTATGGCTACACCTTC. Translated: CASSERQGDYGYTF.

V gene TRBV3-1 (or the pseudogene TRBV3-2) combines with J gene TRBJ2-1; 7 bases line up with TRBD2. This CDR3 has 16 amino acids. Trimming cost V 2 bases and J 0 bases; bases outside gene matches: 4. The V gene's germline CDR1 is LGHDT and CDR2 YNNKEL (reference sequence). The CDR3 DNA reads TGTGCCAGCAGCCAAAGTGGCGGGAGCTCCTACAATGAGCAGTTCTTC. As protein: CASSQSGGSSYNEQFF.

In nucleotides, the CDR3 is TGTGCCTGGGGGGGAGGACCGAACACTGAAGCTTTCTTT. Its translation: CAWGGGPNTEAFF. V is TRBV30 and J is TRBJ1-1, with a tentative D call TRBD1 (5 bases). The CDR3 is 13 residues long. The V gene lost 5 bases and the J gene lost 1 base, with 11 bases spanning the gap. Germline CDR1 reads GTSNPN; CDR2 reads SVGIG (reference sequence).

The chain joins TRBV5-4 to TRBJ2-3, with a possible D match to TRBD2 (6 bases). Germline lookup yields CDR1 SGHNT and CDR2 YYREEE (reference sequence). The V gene lost 0 bases and the J gene lost 1 base, with 9 bases spanning the gap. The CDR3 runs to 15 residues. The CDR3 loop is CASSLEGGGTDTQYF. For the CDR3, the DNA is TGTGCCAGCAGCTTGGAAGGAGGGGGCACAGATACGCAGTATTTT.

In DNA, the CDR3 is TGTGCCAGCAGTGTGGTATTACAGGGAGTAAGAGACACCATATATTTT. It is translated as CASSVVLQGVRDTIYF. The chain is built from TRBV28 and TRBJ1-3; tentative D call: TRBD1 (6 bases). Trimming pared 5 bases from V and 8 bases from J, leaving 22 bases between. The CDR3 is 16 residues long. Germline V CDR1 and CDR2: MDHEN, SYDVKM.

The chain employs TRBV7-2 and TRBJ2-7; maybe TRBD1 (6 bases). Per germline, CDR1 SGHTA and CDR2 FQGNSA. Deletions cut 1 base from V and 1 base from J, with 8 bases between. The CDR3 is 14 amino acids. The CDR3 DNA sequence: TGTGCCAGCAGCTTAGGGACAGCTTCCTACGAGCAGTACTTC. Its translation is CASSLGTASYEQYF.

The rearrangement links TRBV18 to TRBJ2-3; 7 positions match TRBD2. The V and J ends lost 3 bases and 5 bases, in that order; junction bases with no gene match: 5. This CDR3 spans 14 amino acids. The germline V gene has CDR1 KGHSH and CDR2 LQKENI. The CDR3: CASSPLRGVDTQYF. The CDR3 DNA reads TGTGCCAGCTCACCTCTACGGGGGGTAGATACGCAGTATTTT.

The rearrangement links TRBV6-2 or TRBV6-3 to TRBJ2-7; TRBD2 agrees at 13 bases. This CDR3 is built from 16 residues. V was clipped by 5 bases and J by 1 base; unmatched bases: 5. Germline CDR1 and CDR2: MNHEY and SVGEGT. In DNA form, the CDR3 reads TGTGCCAGCAGTAGGACTAGCGGGAGTCGATCCTACGAGCAGTACTTC. Its translation is CASSRTSGSRSYEQYF.

V gene TRBV7-3 combines with J gene TRBJ2-3, with 11 nucleotides matching TRBD2. This CDR3 has 19 residues. The V segment lost 1 base and the J segment 0 bases; nucleotides outside the gene matches: 9. Germline CDR1 SGHTA, CDR2 FQGTGA. The CDR3 sequence: CASSLKPRLAGLSTDTQYF. DNA for the CDR3: TGTGCCAGCAGCTTAAAGCCCCGACTAGCGGGACTCAGCACAGATACGCAGTATTTT.

This chain connects TRBV7-8 to TRBJ1-4, with 7 bases matching TRBD1. CDR3 length: 14 amino acids. J was trimmed by 8 bases and V by 5 bases; bases with no gene match: 8. Germline-derived CDR1 and CDR2 are SGHVS and FQNEAQ. The CDR3 region is CASSPSQGYEKLFF. CDR3 DNA sequence: TGTGCCAGCAGCCCGTCACAGGGGTACGAAAAACTGTTTTTT.

The chain has TRBV12-5 and TRBJ2-7, with 8 nucleotides matching TRBD1. The CDR3 sequence is 15 residues long. In germline, CDR1 is LGHNT, CDR2 FRNRAP. Trimming took 0 bases from V and 6 from J; bases not matched to a gene: 7. As DNA, the CDR3 is TGTGCTAGTGGTTTGGTACTGGACAGGGAGCGCGAGCAGTACTTC. The encoded protein is CASGLVLDREREQYF.

This clone was seen only once. The chain carries TRBV9 and TRBJ2-7, with 11 bases matching TRBD2. V gave up 1 base and J gave up 3 bases; unmatched junction bases: 3. The germline gives CDR1 SGDLS, CDR2 YYNGEE. CDR3 length equals 15 residues. CDR3 sequence: CASSVSSGRNYEQYF. CDR3 nucleotides: TGTGCCAGCAGCGTATCTAGCGGGAGGAACTACGAGCAGTACTTC.

The J gene is TRBJ2-1, the V gene TRBV11-2; D possibly corresponds to TRBD2 (6 bases). CDR1 is SGHAT and CDR2 is FQNNGV in the germline V gene. The CDR3 spans 12 residues. Trimming left V 4 bases short and J 10 bases short, with 11 bases between. As DNA, the CDR3 is TGTGCCAGCAGCTATGGGACTTTGGAGCAGTTCTTC. This codes for CASSYGTLEQFF. The full variable domain, completed using reference TRBV11-2 and TRBJ2-1, is EAGVAQSPRYKIIEKRQSVAFWCNPISGHATLYWYQQILGQGPKLLIQFQNNGVVDDSQLPKDRFSAERLKGVDSTLKIQPAKLEDSAVYLCASSYGTLEQFFGPGTRLTVL.

The chain links TRBV3-1 (or the pseudogene TRBV3-2) to TRBJ2-7, with 12 bases fitting TRBD2. The CDR3 loop spans 16 amino acids. Germline V gene data show CDR1 as LGHDT and CDR2 as YNNKEL (reference sequence). V was pared by 2 bases and J by 6 bases, with 8 bases of the junction left unmatched. In nucleotides, the CDR3 is TGTGCCAGCAGCCAATATGGGTCTAGCGGGAGGGCCGAGCAGTACTTC. Its protein is CASSQYGSSGRAEQYF.

The gene calls are TRBV7-6 and TRBJ2-5; TRBD2 matches 9 bases. The CDR3 is 16 residues long. The V and J ends lost 5 bases and 5 bases, in that order; junction bases with no gene match: 12. The V gene's germline CDR1 is SGHVS and CDR2 FNYEAQ. The CDR3 sequence: CASSPPGGRAGETQYF. The CDR3 DNA sequence: TGTGCCAGCAGCCCGCCTGGCGGGAGGGCCGGGGAGACCCAGTACTTC.

The DNA of the CDR3 is TGCAGCGTTGACTTAGCGGGAGGTATGACAGATACGCAGTATTTT. Translated: CSVDLAGGMTDTQYF. The J gene is TRBJ2-3, the V gene TRBV29-1; TRBD2 aligns across 10 bases. From germline, CDR1 is SQVTM and CDR2 ANQGSEA. The CDR3 has 15 residues. V lost 3 bases to trimming and J lost 3 bases; unmatched junction nucleotides: 6.